The rows below give T cell receptor beta chains drawn from one sample of a study of T cells after yellow fever vaccination. TCRdb called the 5' RACE reads again in MiXCR, with one record for every CDR3 protein. Of fewer than 450,000 distinct CDR3 sequences in the sample, 4% were seen once. Specimen: PBMCs, collected 5 days after the yellow fever booster vaccination. All receptors derive from a young man who received the YFV17D yellow fever vaccine. CDR3s include the opening cysteine and the closing phenylalanine or tryptophan. A D gene is named only where the DNA matches it firmly. Only part of the rows carry a size: once, few, many, or a class if the clone is expanded.

TRBJ1-1 | few | TRBV6-6 | TRBD1 | CASSPGGAEWNTEAFF | TGTGCCAGCAGTCCAGGGGGCGCGGAGTGGAACACTGAAGCTTTCTTT
TRBJ2-5 | . | TRBV7-3 | . | CASSYQARSYGGVGTQYF | TGTGCCAGCAGCTACCAGGCCAGGTCGTACGGAGGAGTAGGGACCCAGTACTTC
TRBJ1-4 | . | TRBV6-5 | . | CASSYGAGGGNEKLFF | TGTGCCAGCAGTTACGGCGCCGGGGGAGGTAATGAAAAACTGTTTTTT
TRBJ1-2 | . | TRBV6-5 | . | CASKGGRSGLHGYTF | TGTGCCAGCAAGGGGGGGCGATCAGGACTTCATGGCTACACCTTC
TRBJ1-5 | . | TRBV18 | . | CASSLSGMGNQPQHF | TGTGCCAGCTCCCTTTCAGGGATGGGCAATCAGCCCCAGCATTTT
TRBJ2-2 | . | TRBV28 | . | CATAVTGTGELFF | TGTGCCACCGCAGTCACGGGAACCGGGGAGCTGTTTTTT
TRBJ2-3 | many | TRBV6-2/TRBV6-3 | TRBD2 | CASSLAGGPTDTQYF | TGTGCCAGCAGTCTAGCGGGGGGGCCGACAGATACGCAGTATTTT
TRBJ2-3 | . | TRBV5-1 | TRBD2 | CASKREYADTQYF | TGCGCCAGCAAGCGGGAGTATGCAGATACGCAGTATTTT
TRBJ2-2 | few | TRBV28 | . | CASSFPPGWNGELFF | TGTGCCAGCAGTTTTCCCCCAGGTTGGAACGGGGAGCTGTTTTTT
TRBJ2-7 | many | TRBV7-3 | . | CASSFPTSYEQYF | TGTGCCAGCAGCTTCCCCACCTCCTACGAGCAGTACTTC
TRBJ2-7 | . | TRBV7-2 | . | CASTLRHSPNYEQYF | TGTGCCAGCACCCTCCGGCACTCTCCCAACTACGAGCAGTACTTC
TRBJ2-2 | many | TRBV7-2 | . | CASSNRRDTGELFF | TGTGCCAGCAGCAATCGGAGGGACACCGGGGAGCTGTTTTTT
TRBJ2-3 | . | TRBV30 | TRBD2 | CAWSGLAADTQYF | TGTGCCTGGAGTGGGCTAGCGGCAGATACGCAGTATTTT
TRBJ1-6 | few | TRBV3-1 | . | CASSQDLTADNSPLHF | TGTGCCAGCAGCCAAGATCTAACAGCCGATAATTCACCCCTCCACTTT
TRBJ1-1 | many | TRBV7-8 | . | CASTVSSNPLGTEAFF | TGTGCCAGCACCGTTTCCTCAAACCCGCTGGGCACTGAAGCTTTCTTT
TRBJ1-1 | few | TRBV27 | . | CASSLLVGGSEAFF | TGTGCCAGCAGTTTATTAGTTGGGGGGTCTGAAGCTTTCTTT
TRBJ1-5 | . | TRBV7-2 | TRBD1 | CASSSRDRGRPQHF | TGTGCCAGCAGCTCACGGGACAGGGGTCGGCCCCAGCATTTT